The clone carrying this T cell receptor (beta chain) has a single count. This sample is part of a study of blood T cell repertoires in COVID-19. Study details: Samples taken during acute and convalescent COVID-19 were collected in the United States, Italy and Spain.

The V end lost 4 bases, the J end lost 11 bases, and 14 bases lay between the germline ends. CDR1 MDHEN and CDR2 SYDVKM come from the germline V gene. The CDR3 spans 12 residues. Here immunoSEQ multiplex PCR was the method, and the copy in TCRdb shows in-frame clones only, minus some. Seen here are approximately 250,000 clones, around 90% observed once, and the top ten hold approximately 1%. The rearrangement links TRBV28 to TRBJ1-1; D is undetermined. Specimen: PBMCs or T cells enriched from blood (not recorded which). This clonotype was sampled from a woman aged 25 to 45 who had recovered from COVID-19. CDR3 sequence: CASSSRGTGAFF. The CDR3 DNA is TGTGCCAGCAGTTCTCGGGGTACTGGGGCTTTCTTT.